A single sample gave rise to the 22 T cell receptor beta chains below, sequenced in a study of T cells in tuberculosis. Cells were sorted from thawed PBMC rested overnight and stained with GMM-loaded CD1B tetramer, viability dye and anti-CD3. CD1B tetramers were loaded with Rhodococcus equi-derived C32 glucose monomycolate. The protocol was immunoSEQ multiplex PCR, while the TCRdb copy is restricted to in-frame clones and leaves out a portion. The sample consists of tens of thousands of clones, approximately 90% of them appearing once. The sequencing input was CD1b-GMM tetramer-negative cells sorted from PBMCs. These receptors were taken from an adult woman with latent tuberculosis.

CDR3 loop: CASSPSIQGEYEQYV. CDR3 sequence (DNA): TGTGCCAGCAGCCCCTCAATTCAGGGGGAATACGAGCAGTACGTC. The chain combines TRBV5-6 with TRBJ2-7; 7 positions agree with TRBD1. Germline CDR1 reads SGHDT; CDR2 reads YYEEEE. The CDR3 is 15 residues long. Trimming removed 4 bases from V and 4 bases from J; junction bases left unmatched: 11.

The V gene is TRBV19, the J gene TRBJ2-5; 10 nucleotides match TRBD1. V was pared by 0 bases and J by 4 bases, with 14 bases of the junction left unmatched. The CDR3 extends over 19 amino acids. Germline lookup yields CDR1 LNHDA and CDR2 SQIVND (reference sequence). The CDR3 protein is CASSIDLDWVRTGGETQYF. The CDR3 region has the DNA TGTGCCAGTAGTATAGATCTGGATTGGGTGAGGACAGGGGGAGAGACCCAGTACTTC.

The J gene is TRBJ1-1, the V gene TRBV18, with TRBD1 matching 7 bases. V was clipped by 4 bases and J by 3 bases; unmatched bases: 2. This CDR3 region has 13 residues. Per the germline V gene, CDR1 is KGHSH and CDR2 is LQKENI. CDR3 protein: CASSLGTDTEAFF. CDR3 bases: TGTGCCAGCTCACTCGGGACAGACACTGAAGCTTTCTTT.

The CDR3 DNA reads as TGCGCCAGCAGCTTGGCCGGGGGACCACATGAAAAACTGTTTTTT. Amino acids: CASSLAGGPHEKLFF. The chain joins TRBV5-1 to TRBJ1-4; D is possibly TRBD1 (5 bases). V was clipped by 0 bases and J by 6 bases, with 12 bases between them. CDR1 and CDR2 (germline): SGHRS, YFSETQ. CDR3 size: 15 residues.

The CDR3 spells CASSPWGDSYNEQFF. The CDR3, as DNA: TGTGCCAGCAGCCCATGGGGGGACTCCTACAATGAGCAGTTCTTC. The V and J genes are TRBV6-5 and TRBJ2-1, with D possibly matching TRBD2 (6 bases). V lost 6 bases and J lost 0, with 12 bases in between. CDR3 size: 15 residues. Germline V lookup: CDR1 MNHEY, CDR2 SVGAGI.

The V and J genes are TRBV19 and TRBJ1-5, with 9 bases identical to TRBD1. This CDR3 region has 17 residues. V dropped 5 bases and J dropped 8; count of bases not matched to a gene: 16. Germline V gives CDR1 LNHDA, CDR2 SQIVND (reference sequence). For the CDR3, the DNA is TGTGCCAGTAGTGACAGTCGGCCCGCACAGGGGGCGAAGCCCCAGCATTTT. Translation: CASSDSRPAQGAKPQHF.

The chain has TRBV7-8 and TRBJ2-7; TRBD1 aligns across 12 bases. V was clipped by 7 bases and J by 3 bases; unmatched bases: 10. Germline assignment: CDR1 SGHVS and CDR2 FQNEAQ. This CDR3 spans 16 amino acids. For the CDR3, the DNA is TGTGCCAGCAACCGCGCGGGACAGGGGGCAAACTACGAGCAGTACGTC. Protein product: CASNRAGQGANYEQYV.

The table lists this clone with a few counts. The rearrangement links TRBV10-2 to TRBJ2-4, with 16 positions matching TRBD2. The germline V gene encodes CDR1 WSHSY and CDR2 SAAADI. This CDR3 spans 14 amino acids. Losses at the gene ends were 9 bases for V and 7 bases for J; bases not matched to a gene: 3. CDR3 loop: CASGTSGGGNIQYF. CDR3 nucleotide sequence: TGCGCCAGTGGGACTAGCGGGGGGGGGAACATTCAGTACTTC.

This chain uses TRBV7-9 with TRBJ1-2, with TRBD1 as a possible D gene (6 bases). This CDR3 has 15 residues. The V gene lost 5 bases and the J gene lost 8 bases, with 21 bases spanning the gap. Looked up from germline, CDR1 is SEHNR and CDR2 is FQNEAQ (reference sequence). DNA of the CDR3: TGTGCCAGCAGCCCCTGGACAGTAACCCTTGGGGGCTACACCTTC. It codes for CASSPWTVTLGGYTF.

V gene TRBV6-6 combines with J gene TRBJ1-4; 7 bases agree with TRBD1. CDR1 is MNHNY and CDR2 is SVGAGI in the germline V gene (reference sequence). Unmatched junction bases numbered 12, after V lost 6 bases and J lost 17 bases. The CDR3 has 12 amino acids. For the CDR3, the DNA is TGTGCCAGCAGGACCGGGACAGACCACATTTTTTTT. This gives the protein CASRTGTDHIFF.

V gene TRBV9 combines with J gene TRBJ2-1, with TRBD2 identical over 7 bases. The CDR3 contains 12 residues. Germline V gene sequence: CDR1 SGDLS, CDR2 YYNGEE. Germline trimming cut 7 bases from V and 7 bases from J; bases unmatched to any gene: 5. CDR3 nucleotides: TGTGCCAGCGGGGGGAGGGGTAATGAGCAGTTCTTC. This translates into CASGGRGNEQFF.

This chain uses TRBV11-2 with TRBJ2-7; 7 bases are a match to TRBD1. The CDR3 length is 15 residues. Germline V gene lookup returns CDR1 SGHAT and CDR2 FQNNGV. V gave up 3 bases and J gave up 3 bases; unmatched junction bases: 8. The CDR3 loop is CASSLTGPPNYEQYV. The CDR3 nucleotides read TGTGCCAGCAGCTTGACAGGGCCTCCTAACTACGAGCAGTACGTC.

The gene calls are TRBV19 and TRBJ1-5; tentatively, D is TRBD1 (6 bases). The V end was cut by 5 bases, the J end by 2 bases, with 16 bases between. Germline V gives CDR1 LNHDA, CDR2 SQIVND (reference sequence). The CDR3 spans 16 residues. CDR3 sequence: CASSGQRGGGNQPQHF. Here the CDR3 DNA reads TGTGCCAGTAGTGGACAGAGGGGTGGCGGCAATCAGCCCCAGCATTTT.

The rearrangement links TRBV5-1 to TRBJ2-2, with D possibly matching TRBD2 (7 bases). In germline, CDR1 is SGHRS, CDR2 YFSETQ. The CDR3 is 15 residues long. Trimming cost V 4 bases and J 5 bases, with 15 bases left between them. CDR3 residues: CASSPGARGTGELFF. The DNA of the CDR3 is TGCGCCAGCAGCCCAGGGGCGCGGGGGACCGGGGAGCTGTTTTTT.

This clone occurred once. The chain uses TRBV2 and TRBJ2-5; TRBD1 matches at 7 bases. The CDR3 sequence is 13 residues long. Losses at the gene ends were 5 bases for V and 1 base for J; bases not matched to a gene: 1. The germline CDR1 and CDR2 sequences are SNHLY and FYNNEI. This CDR3 is CASSRDSQETQYF. The CDR3 region has the DNA TGTGCCAGCAGTCGGGACAGCCAAGAGACCCAGTACTTC.

The chain carries TRBV9 and TRBJ1-5, with TRBD1 identical over 11 bases. The CDR3 length is 13 residues. Germline CDR1 and CDR2: SGDLS and YYNGEE. The V gene end was trimmed by 8 bases and the J gene end by 4 bases; junction bases not matched to a gene: 2. The CDR3 loop reads CASGDRGNQPQHF. The DNA for the CDR3 is TGTGCCAGTGGGGACAGGGGGAATCAGCCCCAGCATTTT.

The chain is built from TRBV5-4 and TRBJ2-7; 8 nucleotides match TRBD2. V dropped 5 bases and J dropped 3; count of bases not matched to a gene: 10. This CDR3 spans 15 amino acids. In germline, CDR1 is SGHNT, CDR2 YYREEE (reference sequence). The CDR3 coding sequence is TGTGCCAGCAGACTGAGCGGGGGAGCAAACTACGAGCAGTACTTC. This translates into CASRLSGGANYEQYF.

The chain joins TRBV6-5 to TRBJ1-3; no clear D. The CDR3 spans 14 residues. The V gene lost 8 bases and the J gene lost 0 bases, with 11 bases spanning the gap. Germline lookup yields CDR1 MNHEY and CDR2 SVGAGI. Written as DNA, the CDR3 is TGTGCCAGCGTACCCAACTTCTCTGGAAACACCATATATTTT. Amino acid sequence: CASVPNFSGNTIYF.

The chain combines TRBV7-9 with TRBJ2-2; maybe TRBD1 (5 bases). Trimming cost V 3 bases and J 0 bases, with 8 bases left between them. The CDR3 sequence is 15 residues long. Per germline, CDR1 SEHNR and CDR2 FQNEAQ (reference sequence). In DNA form, the CDR3 reads TGTGCCAGCAGCTTCGGACACTCGAACACCGGGGAGCTGTTTTTT. It translates to CASSFGHSNTGELFF.

This chain links TRBV27 with TRBJ2-7; D not resolved. Germline V gives CDR1 MNHEY, CDR2 SMNVEV (reference sequence). V was clipped by 1 base and J by 3 bases, with 4 bases between them. The CDR3 is 12 amino acids. CDR3 region: CASSLYGYEQYF. CDR3 bases: TGTGCCAGCAGTTTATACGGCTACGAGCAGTACTTC.

The CDR3 bases are TGTGCCAGTAGTATCATCCCTCAGCGGGGGAGGCGGGGAAGGGAGCTGTTTTTT. Protein product: CASSIIPQRGRRGRELFF. The genes are TRBV19 and TRBJ2-2; 8 positions match TRBD2. Germline V gene lookup returns CDR1 LNHDA and CDR2 SQIVND (reference sequence). The CDR3 extends over 18 amino acids. Trimming took 3 bases from V and 9 from J; bases not matched to a gene: 18. Using reference TRBV19 and TRBJ2-2 for the parts outside the CDR3, the full variable domain is DGGITQSPKYLFRKEGQNVTLSCEQNLNHDAMYWYRQDPGQGLRLIYYSQIVNDFQKGDIAEGYSVSREKKESFPLTVTSAQKNPTAFYLCASSIIPQRGRRGRELFFGEGSRLTVL.

The gene calls are TRBV7-2 and TRBJ1-1, with a possible D match to TRBD1 (6 bases). V was cut by 3 bases and J by 5 bases, with 13 bases left in between. The CDR3 sequence is 14 residues long. Germline V gene lookup returns CDR1 SGHTA and CDR2 FQGNSA. The CDR3 here is CASSFQTQGTEAFF. DNA for the CDR3: TGTGCCAGCAGCTTCCAAACCCAGGGGACTGAAGCTTTCTTT.